This T cell receptor beta chain was sequenced in a study of identifying expanded T cells in peripheral blood. Notes on this clone: What it recognizes is unknown.

Regarding the study as a whole: Around 1.2 clones differed between technical replicates, versus approximately 17 and 20 over time. Variance in clone template counts between approximately 2-week samples significantly increased with total template count across all healthy donors.

During the collection period, no donor immune events like infections were recorded. Sequencing was performed with immunoSEQ multiplex PCR; in TCRdb, only in-frame clones are kept and a portion is missing. Here the sample spans some 90,000 clones, around 85% being singletons. Germline-derived CDR1 and CDR2 are SGDLS and YYNGEE. The CDR3 is made up of 16 amino acids. V was pared by 0 bases and J by 7 bases, with 12 bases of the junction left unmatched. This chain joins TRBV9 and TRBJ1-2, with 7 bases that match TRBD1. The sequence came from a person aged 18-70 years in good health. The sequenced material came from blood. The DNA for the CDR3 is TGTGCCAGCAGCGTAGGCGCAGGGGGAAGTTTGGGTGGCTACACCTTC. It encodes CASSVGAGGSLGGYTF.